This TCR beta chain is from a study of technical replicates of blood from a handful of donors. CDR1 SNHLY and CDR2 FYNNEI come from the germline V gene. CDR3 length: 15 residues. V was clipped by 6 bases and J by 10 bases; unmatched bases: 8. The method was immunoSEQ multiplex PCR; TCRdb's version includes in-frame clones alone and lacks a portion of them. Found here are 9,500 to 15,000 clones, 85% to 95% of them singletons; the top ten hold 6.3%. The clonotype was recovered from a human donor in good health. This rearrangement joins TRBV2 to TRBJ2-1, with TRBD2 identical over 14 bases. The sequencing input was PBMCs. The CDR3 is CASSAGLAGGKEQFF. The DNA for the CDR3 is TGTGCCAGCAGCGCCGGACTAGCGGGAGGAAAAGAGCAGTTCTTC. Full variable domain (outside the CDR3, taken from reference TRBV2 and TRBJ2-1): EPEVTQTPSHQVTQMGQEVILRCVPISNHLYFYWYRQILGQKVEFLVSFYNNEISEKSEIFDDQFSVERPDGSNFTLKIRSTKLEDSAMYFCASSAGLAGGKEQFFGPGTRLTVL.